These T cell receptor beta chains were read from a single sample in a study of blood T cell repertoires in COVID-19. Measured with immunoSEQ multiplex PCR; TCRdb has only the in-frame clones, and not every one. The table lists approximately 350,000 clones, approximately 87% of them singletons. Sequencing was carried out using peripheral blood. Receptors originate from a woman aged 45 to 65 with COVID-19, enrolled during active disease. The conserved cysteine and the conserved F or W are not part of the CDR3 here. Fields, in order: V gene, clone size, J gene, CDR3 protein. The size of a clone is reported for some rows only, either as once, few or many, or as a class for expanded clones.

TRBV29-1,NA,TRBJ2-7,SVEEENGQGVETYEQY
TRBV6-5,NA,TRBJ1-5,ASSYLRGFNNQPQH
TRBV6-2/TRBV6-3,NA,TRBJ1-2,ASSYTEIPRANYGYT
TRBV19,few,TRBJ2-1,ASSIAGTSGRKQF
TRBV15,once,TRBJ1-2,ATSRAGANTNYGYT
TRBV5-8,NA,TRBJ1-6,ASSLGAGASSYNSPLH
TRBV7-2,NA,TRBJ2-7,ASSRTSGRSEQY
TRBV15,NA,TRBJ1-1,ATQGAGTEAF
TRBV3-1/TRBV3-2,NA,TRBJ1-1,ASSPRDRGQAF
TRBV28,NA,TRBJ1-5,ASSLRGPRNQPQH
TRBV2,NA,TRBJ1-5,ASSNSRDTYNQPQH
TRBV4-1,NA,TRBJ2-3,ASSQTSSDTQY
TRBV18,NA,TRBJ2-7,ASSPPSRTGRLQY
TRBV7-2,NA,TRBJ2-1,ASRRKTYNEQF
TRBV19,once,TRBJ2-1,ASSRGLAGAAQF
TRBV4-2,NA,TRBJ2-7,ASSQDQLGTLFRPYEQY
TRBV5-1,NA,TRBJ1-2,ASSPVGHGANYGYT
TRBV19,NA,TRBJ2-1,ASGVLEVAGWGEQF
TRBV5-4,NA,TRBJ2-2,ASSLAGTSDTGELF
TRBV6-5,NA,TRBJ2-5,ASSYSSGKEETQY
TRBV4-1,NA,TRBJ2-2,ASSRSQGRDTGELF
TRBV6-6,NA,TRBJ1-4,ASNGGGEKLF
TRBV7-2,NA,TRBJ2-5,ASSLVRQAQETQY
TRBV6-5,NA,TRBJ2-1,ASSLTGMSYNEQF
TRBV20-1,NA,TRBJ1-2,SASHVARGYT
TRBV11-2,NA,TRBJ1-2,ASSRTASGGYT
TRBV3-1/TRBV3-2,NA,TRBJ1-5,ASSQGLNSNQPQH
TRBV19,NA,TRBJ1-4,ASMRGITGGEKLF
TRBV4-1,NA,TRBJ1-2,ASSQDGTGSYGYT
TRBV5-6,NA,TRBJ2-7,ASSNPPTTYEQY
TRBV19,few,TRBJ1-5,ASSIGGQISNQPQH
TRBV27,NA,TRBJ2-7,ASRSPGTRDYEQY
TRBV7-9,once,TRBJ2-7,ASSFRDYSYEQY
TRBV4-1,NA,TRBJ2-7,ASSHQGAGEQY
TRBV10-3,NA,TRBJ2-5,AISFGQGQETQY
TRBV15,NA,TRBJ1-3,ATSNRSSGNTIY
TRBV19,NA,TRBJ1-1,ASSQDREATEAF
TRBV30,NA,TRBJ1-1,AIARGVNTEAF
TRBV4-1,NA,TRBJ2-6,ASSQVDRSSGANVLT
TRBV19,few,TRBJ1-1,ASSTRDRGQLAF
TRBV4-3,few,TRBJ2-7,ASSRQPLDNRYEQY
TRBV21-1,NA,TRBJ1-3,ATREGHTIY
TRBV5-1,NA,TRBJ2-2,ASSLATSPGELF
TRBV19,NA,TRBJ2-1,ASSMGTRIKYNEQF
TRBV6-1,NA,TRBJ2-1,ASSELGTPYNEQF
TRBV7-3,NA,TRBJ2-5,ASSPRGGETQY
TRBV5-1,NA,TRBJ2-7,ASSLAPGQGAYEQY
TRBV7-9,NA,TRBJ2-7,ASTLPSGSSYEQY
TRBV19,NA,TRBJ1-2,ASIFSGQGPINYGYT
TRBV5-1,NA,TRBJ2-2,ASSHPLGLAGNKGELF
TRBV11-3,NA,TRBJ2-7,ASSTRDRHSYEQY
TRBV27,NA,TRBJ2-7,ASNSGQGSRYEQY
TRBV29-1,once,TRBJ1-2,SATENYGYT
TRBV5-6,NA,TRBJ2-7,ASSSVAGLAYEQY
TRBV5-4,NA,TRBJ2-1,ASSWSGALYNEQF